This TCR beta chain was recovered during a study of vaccination effects on CD4 cells after COVID-19. Trimming stripped 1 base from V and 7 bases from J, with 9 bases between. The CDR3 covers 13 residues. Germline V gives CDR1 SGDLS, CDR2 YYNGEE. Produced via immunoSEQ multiplex PCR; TCRdb's table is partial and in-frame only. The repertoire holds roughly 68,000 clones, with roughly 81% as singletons. Peptide-pool stimulation followed by sequencing identified expanded antigen-specific CD4+ clonotypes in the ViraFEST assay. The authors isolated CD4+ T cells after ten to eleven days of culture. Participants got two doses of BNT162b2 or mRNA-1273 vaccine. Each culture had half its medium swapped for IL-2 medium on days 3 and 7. As for this clone: Its antigen is as yet unknown.

The chain employs TRBV9 and TRBJ1-5; weak D call: TRBD1 (5 bases). Here the sequenced sample was CD4+ T cells from PBMCs cultured with HCoV-229E spike peptides, taken after COVID-19 vaccination. This receptor was identified in a human donor who received a COVID-19 vaccine. Here the CDR3 reads CASSVLEGQPQHF. DNA for the CDR3: TGTGCCAGCAGCGTATTGGAGGGGCAGCCCCAGCATTTT.